This TCR beta chain stems from a study of cytotoxic CD8 clonotypes in ibrutinib-treated CLL. Across the study: The response samples were taken once patients had been treated for a median of 12 months, range 6 to 36.

This clone was counted between two and nine times. Its antigen is undetermined. The CDR3 consists of 15 residues. Trimming cost V 6 bases and J 5 bases; bases outside gene matches: 10. Germline CDR1 LNHDA, CDR2 SQIVND (reference sequence). Sequencing used immunoSEQ multiplex PCR; TCRdb keeps in-frame clones, though not all of them. The data show 30,000 or so clones, 55% to 65% seen once. General study findings and limits: Clonality rose at ibrutinib response, held steady in sustained remission, and fell toward baseline at progression. Sustained-remission and progressing patients diverged in sampling times.

The origin of this receptor is a human donor with chronic lymphocytic leukemia. Sequencing was performed on PBMCs, taken before ibrutinib treatment. This sequence joins TRBV19 and TRBJ2-5; 9 nucleotides line up with TRBD1. In DNA form, the CDR3 reads TGTGCCAGTAGCCGGAGGGACAGGGAAAGCGAGACCCAGTACTTC. Translating it yields CASSRRDRESETQYF. Filled out from reference TRBV19 and TRBJ2-5, the complete variable domain reads DGGITQSPKYLFRKEGQNVTLSCEQNLNHDAMYWYRQDPGQGLRLIYYSQIVNDFQKGDIAEGYSVSREKKESFPLTVTSAQKNPTAFYLCASSRRDRESETQYFGPGTRLLVL.